This T cell receptor (beta chain) was found in a study of T cell repertoires in cytomegalovirus infection. Study background: Both recently identified HLA-C-restricted and well-studied HLA-B-restricted CMV epitopes were used in the study. Indications came from public TCR beta signatures; they pointed to CMV infection and to a matching HLA type. Whole-study findings and limits: Cumulative public TCR beta family frequency identified CMV carriers with the relevant HLA. Within the response measured ex vivo, HLA-C-restricted CMV-specific TCR beta clonotypes were dominant.

V was clipped by 3 bases and J by 2 bases, with 8 bases between them. The CDR3 runs 13 residues. Looked up from germline, CDR1 is SGHAT and CDR2 is FQNNGV. TCRdb reanalysed the reads using MiXCR and keeps one entry per CDR3 protein. Here the sample spans 50,000 or so distinct CDR3 sequences, around 18% being singletons. Note on this clonotype: Its specificity is unknown.

Source: CD8+ T cells from cultured PBMCs, taken from culture after CMV antigen stimulation. The origin of this receptor is a human donor in good health (CMV status not recorded). Some clones in this sample may be carry-over from other donors' samples. The chain is built from TRBV11-2 and TRBJ2-7; D gene unclear. This CDR3 reads CASSLKVTYEQYF. The CDR3 bases are TGTGCCAGCAGCTTGAAGGTTACCTACGAGCAGTACTTC.